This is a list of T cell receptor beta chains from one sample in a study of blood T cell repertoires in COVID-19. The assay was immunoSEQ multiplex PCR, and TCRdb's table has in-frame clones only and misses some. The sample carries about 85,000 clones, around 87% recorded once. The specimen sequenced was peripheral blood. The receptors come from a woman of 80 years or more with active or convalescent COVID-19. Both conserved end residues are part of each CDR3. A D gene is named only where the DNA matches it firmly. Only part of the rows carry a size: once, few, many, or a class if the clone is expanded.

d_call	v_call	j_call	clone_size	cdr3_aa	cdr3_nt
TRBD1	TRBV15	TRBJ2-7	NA	CATSGTGTGPHEQYF	TGTGCCACCAGCGGTACCGGGACAGGGCCGCACGAGCAGTACTTC
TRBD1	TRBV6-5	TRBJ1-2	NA	CATSGGASGYTF	TGTGCCACCTCAGGGGGCGCTTCTGGCTACACCTTC
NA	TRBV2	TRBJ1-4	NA	CASSPLTGLGEKLFF	TGTGCCAGCAGTCCCCTAACGGGGTTGGGGGAAAAACTGTTTTTT
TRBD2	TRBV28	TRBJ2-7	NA	CASSFHISGRTYEQYF	TGTGCCAGCAGTTTCCATATTAGCGGGAGAACCTACGAGCAGTACTTC
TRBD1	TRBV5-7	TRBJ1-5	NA	CASSQGQGIVPGDQPQHF	TGTGCCAGCAGCCAAGGACAGGGGATCGTCCCGGGGGATCAGCCCCAGCATTTT
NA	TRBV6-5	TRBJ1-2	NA	CASRGLDYGYTF	TGTGCCAGCAGGGGCTTGGACTATGGCTACACCTTC
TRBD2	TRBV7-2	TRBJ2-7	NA	CASSPATSAPYEQYF	TGTGCCAGCAGCCCTGCGACTAGCGCTCCCTACGAGCAGTACTTC
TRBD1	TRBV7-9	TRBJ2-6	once	CASSPTGTGANVLTF	TGTGCCAGCAGCCCGACAGGGACCGGGGCCAACGTCCTGACTTTC
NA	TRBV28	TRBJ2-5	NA	CASSLYRDKTQYF	TGTGCCAGCAGTTTATACAGGGATAAGACCCAGTACTTC
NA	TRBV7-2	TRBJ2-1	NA	CASSRFGGGISYNEQFF	NA
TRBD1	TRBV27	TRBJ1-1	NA	CASSLLGQTTEAFF	TGTGCCAGCAGTCTCCTGGGACAGACCACTGAAGCTTTCTTT
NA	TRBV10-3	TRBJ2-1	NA	CATQGGTVRNEQFF	TGTGCCACTCAGGGCGGGACCGTAAGGAATGAGCAGTTCTTC
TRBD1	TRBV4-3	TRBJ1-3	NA	CASSLGQVSGNTIYF	TGCGCCAGCAGCCTGGGACAGGTCTCTGGAAACACCATATATTTT
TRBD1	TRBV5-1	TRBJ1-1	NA	CASSWTGTGTPEAFF	TGCGCCAGCAGCTGGACCGGGACAGGGACCCCTGAAGCTTTCTTT
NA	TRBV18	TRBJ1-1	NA	CASSQRTDLNTEAFF	TGTGCCAGCTCACAAAGGACGGACTTGAACACTGAAGCTTTCTTT
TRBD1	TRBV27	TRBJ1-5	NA	CASSLGQGSNQPQHF	TGTGCCAGCTCACTAGGACAGGGCAGCAATCAGCCCCAGCATTTT
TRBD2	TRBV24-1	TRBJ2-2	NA	CATSAPLAGGPKGELFF	TGTGCCACCAGTGCTCCACTAGCGGGAGGGCCTAAAGGGGAGCTGTTTTTT
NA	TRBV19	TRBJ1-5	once	CASSKTTGTGQPQHF	TGTGCCAGTAGTAAGACGACCGGCACGGGTCAGCCCCAGCATTTT
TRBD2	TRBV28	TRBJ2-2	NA	CASSLLAGRTNTGELFF	TGTGCCAGCAGTTTACTAGCGGGAAGGACTAACACCGGGGAGCTGTTTTTT
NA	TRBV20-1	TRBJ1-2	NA	CSARDSRWVNYGYTF	TGCAGTGCTCGTGACTCTAGATGGGTTAACTATGGCTACACCTTC
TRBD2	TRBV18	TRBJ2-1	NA	CASSPPLAGGVGEQFF	TGTGCCAGCTCACCACCGCTCGCGGGAGGGGTCGGTGAGCAGTTCTTC
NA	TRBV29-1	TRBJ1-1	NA	CSVVERESEAFF	TGCAGCGTTGTCGAGCGGGAATCTGAAGCTTTCTTT
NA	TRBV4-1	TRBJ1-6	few	CASSPVSSSPLHF	TGCGCCAGCAGCCCGGTTTCCTCTTCACCCCTCCACTTT
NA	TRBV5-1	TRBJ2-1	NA	CASSQNPDRSSYNEQFF	TGCGCCAGCAGCCAGAACCCCGACAGAAGCTCCTACAATGAGCAGTTCTTC
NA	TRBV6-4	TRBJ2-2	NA	CASATDSVNTGELFF	TGTGCCAGCGCGACGGACAGTGTTAACACCGGGGAGCTGTTTTTT
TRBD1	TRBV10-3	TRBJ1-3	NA	CASSLGTVSSGNTIYF	TGTGCCTCAAGCTTGGGGACAGTTAGCTCTGGAAACACCATATATTTT
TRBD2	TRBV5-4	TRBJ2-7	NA	CASSLGGSMNKQYF	TGTGCCAGCAGCTTGGGCGGGAGCATGAACAAGCAGTACTTC
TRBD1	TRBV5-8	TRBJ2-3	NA	CASRSGTGVTDTQYF	TGTGCCAGCAGATCCGGGACAGGGGTCACAGATACGCAGTATTTT
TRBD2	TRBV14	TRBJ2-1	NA	CASSHGRLAGIGSYNEQFF	TGTGCCAGCAGCCATGGGAGGCTAGCGGGGATTGGGTCCTACAATGAGCAGTTCTTC
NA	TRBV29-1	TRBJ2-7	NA	CSVLRTKDHEQYF	TGCAGCGTGCTTAGGACTAAGGACCACGAGCAGTACTTC
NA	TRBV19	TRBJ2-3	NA	CASSIGGRTDTQYF	TGTGCCAGTAGTATTGGAGGGAGGACAGATACGCAGTATTTT
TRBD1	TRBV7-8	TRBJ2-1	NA	CASSTRDSGSNEQFF	TGTGCCAGCAGCACCAGGGACAGTGGGTCCAATGAGCAGTTCTTC
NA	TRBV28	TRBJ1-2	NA	CASSLWTREGEGYGYTF	TGTGCCAGCAGTTTATGGACCCGGGAGGGGGAGGGCTATGGCTACACCTTC
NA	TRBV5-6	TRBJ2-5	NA	CASSGTEQGRRATQYF	TGTGCCAGCAGCGGGACGGAACAGGGGAGGCGTGCGACCCAGTACTTC
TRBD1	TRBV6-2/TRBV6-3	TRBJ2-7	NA	CASNPARGSYEQYF	TGTGCCAGCAACCCCGCCAGGGGGTCTTACGAGCAGTACTTC
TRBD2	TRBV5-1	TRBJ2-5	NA	CASSESGTRGQETQYF	TGCGCCAGCAGCGAAAGCGGGACCCGAGGCCAAGAGACCCAGTACTTC
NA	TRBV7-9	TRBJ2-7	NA	CASSSGRPHYEQYF	TGTGCCAGCAGCTCCGGGAGACCCCACTACGAGCAGTACTTC
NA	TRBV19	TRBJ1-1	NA	CASSIEGSHRATEAFF	TGTGCCAGTAGTATAGAAGGGAGTCACAGGGCTACTGAAGCTTTCTTT
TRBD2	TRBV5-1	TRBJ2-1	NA	CASSRQLAVTHSYNEQFF	TGCGCCAGCAGCAGGCAACTAGCGGTAACCCACTCCTACAATGAGCAGTTCTTC
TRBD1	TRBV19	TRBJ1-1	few	CASSRTGTANTEAFF	TGTGCCAGTAGTAGGACCGGGACAGCAAACACTGAAGCTTTCTTT
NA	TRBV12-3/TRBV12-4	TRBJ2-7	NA	CASSRQGHGQYF	TGTGCCAGCAGCCGGCAGGGCCACGGGCAGTACTTC
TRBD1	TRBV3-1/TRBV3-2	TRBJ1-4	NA	CASSHSGQGTNEKLFF	TGTGCCAGCAGCCACTCCGGACAGGGAACTAATGAAAAACTGTTTTTT
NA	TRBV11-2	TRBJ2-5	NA	CASSLVSYIGETQYF	TGTGCCAGCAGCTTAGTTAGTTATATCGGAGAGACCCAGTACTTC
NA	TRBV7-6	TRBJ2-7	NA	CASSATGYEQYF	TGTGCCAGCAGCGCAACAGGGTACGAGCAGTACTTC
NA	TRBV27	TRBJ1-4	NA	CASSPPGVYGEKLFF	TGTGCCAGCAGCCCCCCAGGGGTATACGGTGAAAAACTGTTTTTT
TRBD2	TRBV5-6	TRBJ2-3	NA	CASSLVVASGRNTQYF	TGTGCCAGCAGCTTGGTTGTGGCTAGCGGGAGGAATACGCAGTATTTT
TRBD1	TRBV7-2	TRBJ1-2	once	CASSPGQGRGYTF	TGTGCCAGCAGCCCCGGACAGGGTCGAGGCTACACCTTC
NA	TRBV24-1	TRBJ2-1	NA	CATSGPGAGSYNEQFF	TGTGCCACCAGTGGACCTGGCGCAGGCTCCTACAATGAGCAGTTCTTC
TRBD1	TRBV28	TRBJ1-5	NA	CASSPTTGDNQPQHF	TGTGCCAGCAGTCCGACGACAGGGGACAATCAGCCCCAGCATTTT
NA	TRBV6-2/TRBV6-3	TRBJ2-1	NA	CASSYSDSQNEQFF	TGTGCCAGCAGTTACTCTGACTCTCAAAATGAGCAGTTCTTC
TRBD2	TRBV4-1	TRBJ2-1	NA	CASSPLAGGMEDEQFF	TGCGCCAGCAGCCCCCTAGCGGGGGGGATGGAGGATGAGCAGTTCTTC